This passage covers 10 T cell receptor beta chains from one sample sequenced in a study of cytomegalovirus exposure and HLA in healthy donors. PCR used 60 Vbeta primers and 13 Jbeta primers. TCRdb keeps only in-frame clones here, not all; method: immunoSEQ multiplex PCR. Recorded here are some 130,000 clones; the top ten clones represent 1.7%. The source material was PBMCs. The receptors shown here come from a man aged 18 to 29 in good health and CMV-seronegative.

CDR3 residues: CASSLVWTYDEQFF. The CDR3 coding sequence is TGTGCCAGCAGCTTAGTTTGGACTTATGATGAGCAGTTCTTC. V and J are TRBV7-8 and TRBJ2-1, with a weak D call TRBD2 (5 bases). CDR1 SGHVS and CDR2 FQNEAQ come from the germline V gene. Trimming left V 1 base short and J 8 bases short, with 12 bases between. The CDR3 spans 14 residues. Looking up the rest from reference TRBV7-8 and TRBJ2-1 gives the full variable domain: GAGVSQSPRYKVAKRGQDVALRCDPISGHVSLFWYQQALGQGPEFLTYFQNEAQLDKSGLPSDRFFAERPEGSVSTLKIQRTQQEDSAVYLCASSLVWTYDEQFFGPGTRLTVL.

V gene TRBV7-2 combines with J gene TRBJ2-3, with D possibly TRBD2 on 5 matching bases. Looked up from germline, CDR1 is SGHTA and CDR2 is FQGNSA. The CDR3 extends over 15 amino acids. Trimming removed 1 base from V and 2 bases from J, with 10 bases in between. The CDR3 DNA sequence: TGTGCCAGCAGCTTAGTTAGCGTTCCCACAGATACGCAGTATTTT. Its protein product is CASSLVSVPTDTQYF.

Comment on this clone: The same CDR3 can be traced to other DNA sequences in this sample. This chain connects TRBV5-1 to TRBJ1-5, with 11 nucleotides matching TRBD1. V lost 4 bases to trimming and J lost 5 bases; unmatched junction nucleotides: 2. The CDR3 consists of 14 residues. Germline CDR1 reads SGHRS; CDR2 reads YFSETQ. CDR3 nucleotide sequence: TGCGCCAGCAGCACGGGACAGGGGGATCAGCCCCAGCATTTT. Amino acids: CASSTGQGDQPQHF.

The chain has TRBV25-1 and TRBJ2-3; D uncertain. CDR1 is MGHDK, CDR2 SYGVNS, per germline. Deletions cut 2 bases from V and 7 bases from J, with 19 bases between. The CDR3 runs 16 residues. The CDR3 here is CASSEDPPPDLYTQYF. Here the CDR3 DNA reads TGTGCCAGCAGTGAAGACCCGCCCCCCGACTTGTATACGCAGTATTTT.

The J gene is TRBJ1-3, the V gene TRBV7-6; no reliable D call. Deletions cut 6 bases from V and 4 bases from J, with 16 bases between. The CDR3 extends over 15 amino acids. The V gene's germline CDR1 is SGHVS and CDR2 FNYEAQ. The CDR3 sequence: CASRPAGGNGNTIYF. The CDR3 DNA is TGTGCCAGCAGGCCGGCGGGAGGGAACGGAAACACCATATATTTT.

The V gene is TRBV7-3, the J gene TRBJ2-7; possibly TRBD2 for D (6 bases). Trimming removed 6 bases from V and 2 bases from J, with 17 bases in between. The CDR3 is 15 amino acids. Germline V gene sequence: CDR1 SGHTA, CDR2 FQGTGA. The CDR3 loop is CASSLRGGSTYEQYF. The DNA for the CDR3 is TGTGCCAGCAGTTTGCGTGGGGGGTCCACCTACGAGCAGTACTTC.

The chain joins TRBV19 to TRBJ1-4; D remains ambiguous. CDR3 length: 21 residues. Trimming shortened V by 6 bases and J by 0 bases, and 29 bases separated the two germline ends. In germline, CDR1 is LNHDA, CDR2 SQIVND (reference sequence). CDR3 nucleotides: TGTGCCAGTAGGTCACCCTTGATACTTTTTGGCGAGGCTGCAACTAATGAAAAACTGTTTTTT. This sequence encodes CASRSPLILFGEAATNEKLFF. Full variable domain (missing parts from reference TRBV19 and TRBJ1-4): DGGITQSPKYLFRKEGQNVTLSCEQNLNHDAMYWYRQDPGQGLRLIYYSQIVNDFQKGDIAEGYSVSREKKESFPLTVTSAQKNPTAFYLCASRSPLILFGEAATNEKLFFGSGTQLSVL.

The chain is built from TRBV7-2 and TRBJ2-2, with D maybe TRBD1 (6 bases). Germline lookup yields CDR1 SGHTA and CDR2 FQGNSA. V dropped 2 bases and J dropped 5 bases, with 12 bases sitting between them. This CDR3 contains 15 residues. The CDR3 loop is CASSLIRGGTGELFF. CDR3 in DNA: TGTGCCAGCAGCTTAATCAGGGGCGGAACCGGGGAGCTGTTTTTT. The whole variable domain, filled in from reference TRBV7-2 and TRBJ2-2, reads GAGVSQSPSNKVTEKGKDVELRCDPISGHTALYWYRQSLGQGLEFLIYFQGNSAPDKSGLPSDRFSAERTGGSVSTLTIQRTQQEDSAVYLCASSLIRGGTGELFFGEGSRLTVL.

This sequence joins TRBV6-1 and TRBJ2-1, with TRBD2 matching over 8 bases. The CDR3 has 14 residues. V shed 7 bases, J shed 4 bases, and the junction held 6 bases outside the gene matches. Looked up from germline, CDR1 is MNHNS and CDR2 is SASEGT. The CDR3 nucleotides are TGTGCCAGCACCACTAGCGGCCGATACAATGAGCAGTTCTTC. Translated: CASTTSGRYNEQFF.

The J gene is TRBJ2-1, the V gene TRBV9, with 13 bases matching TRBD2. The CDR3 has 17 amino acids. The trim removed 0 bases at V and 5 bases at J, leaving 5 bases unmatched. The germline gives CDR1 SGDLS, CDR2 YYNGEE. CDR3 in amino acids: CASSVATSGRAHNEQFF. The CDR3 DNA is TGTGCCAGCAGCGTAGCTACTAGCGGGAGGGCCCACAATGAGCAGTTCTTC.